Here is one T cell receptor beta chain with its context. Its antigen is not known. This specimen belongs to a study of T cells in Graves' hyperthyroidism and ophthalmopathy. Every diagnosis used clinical symptoms, serum thyroxine and TRAb, thyroid ultrasound and orbital computed tomography. Predating any ophthalmopathy symptoms, the blood sample was taken at first hyperthyroidism diagnosis. The source of the PBMCs was 10 ml of fresh peripheral blood. V was clipped by 5 bases and J by 4 bases, with 14 bases between them. Germline CDR1 is LNHDA and CDR2 is SQIVND (reference sequence). This CDR3 has 14 amino acids. Template material for amplifying TCR beta CDR3 regions consisted of RNA transcripts. The HTBI primer set was used in a first-round RT-PCR of the TCR CDR3. Each CDR3 protein is one row after TCRdb ran MiXCR on the multiplex PCR reads. The repertoire holds hundreds of thousands of distinct CDR3 sequences, 18% seen once, with approximately 15% in the top ten.

The study, taken as a whole, reports: Blood samples included most of the expanded thyroid clonotypes exceeding 0.001.

The chain carries TRBV19 and TRBJ1-1; D call uncertain. The specimen sequenced was blood. This TCR came from a woman between 50 and 59 years old with Graves' hyperthyroidism that later progressed to Graves' ophthalmopathy. CDR3 amino acids: CASSPPRGPTEAFF. In DNA, the CDR3 is TGTGCCAGTAGTCCCCCCCGTGGGCCCACTGAAGCTTTCTTT.